This T cell receptor beta chain derives from a study of OX40 agonist ivuxolimab in advanced cancers. General observations from the study: CD4+ and CD8+ blood T cells expanded clonally by week 6 at 0.1 to 3.0 mg/kg.

TCRdb's copy holds only in-frame clones and misses some; the assay was immunoSEQ multiplex PCR. Among about 20,000 clones, 75% to 90% were seen once, and the ten largest hold 50% to 65%. As concerns this clone: Its antigen is undetermined.

This CDR3 has 13 residues. CDR1 and CDR2 (germline): SEHNR, FQNEAQ (reference sequence). The ends were cut back, 3 bases at V and 6 bases at J, with 9 bases in the middle. V gene TRBV7-9 combines with J gene TRBJ2-1, with D perhaps matching TRBD2 (6 bases). Sample: CD4+ or CD8+ T cells sorted from blood, taken in a trial of the OX40 agonist ivuxolimab. This sequence was found in an adult with an advanced solid tumor such as melanoma, head and neck, liver or kidney cancer. The DNA of the CDR3 is TGTGCCAGCAGCTTGGGAGGCGGCAATGAGCAGTTCTTC. Protein sequence: CASSLGGGNEQFF. Full variable domain (missing parts from reference TRBV7-9 and TRBJ2-1): DTGVSQNPRHKITKRGQNVTFRCDPISEHNRLYWYRQTLGQGPEFLTYFQNEAQLEKSRLLSDRFSAERPKGSFSTLEIQRTEQGDSAMYLCASSLGGGNEQFFGPGTRLTVL.